Sequencing of this T cell receptor (beta chain) was carried out in a study of T cell responses to AZD1222 COVID-19 vaccine. Findings of the study overall: At baseline, just 5 or 6 AZD1222 recipients tested seropositive. Spike-specific TCR breadth and depth both grew after two AZD1222 doses.

TCRdb's copy holds only in-frame clones and misses some; the assay was immunoSEQ multiplex PCR. Of some 130,000 clones in the sample, around 90% are singletons; the top ten hold 1.5% to 2%. With regard to this clone: Its antigen is unknown.

Germline values: CDR1 KGHDR, CDR2 SFDVKD. CDR3 length: 14 residues. Unmatched junction bases numbered 5, after V lost 10 bases and J lost 0 bases. This chain joins TRBV24-1 and TRBJ2-1; TRBD2 matches at 7 bases. The material sequenced was peripheral blood, taken on day 0 of AZD1222 vaccination. This sequence was found in an adult in good health. The CDR3 DNA is TGTGCCACTCGTAGCGGGCCCTCCTACAATGAGCAGTTCTTC. Amino acids: CATRSGPSYNEQFF.